This T cell receptor (beta chain) was identified during a study of blood T cell repertoires in COVID-19. Deletions cut 1 base from V and 9 bases from J, with 16 bases between. The CDR3 sequence is 15 residues long. Germline V gene lookup returns CDR1 SNHLY and CDR2 FYNNEI. Profiling relied on immunoSEQ multiplex PCR, and the TCRdb table lists in-frame clones only, not all of them. The sample includes around 370,000 clones, around 86% seen only once; the top ten take roughly 6%. This clone was seen at least ten times. The sample was peripheral blood. The chain employs TRBV2 and TRBJ2-1; TRBD2 is a possible D gene (5 bases). The sequence derives from a woman in her forties or fifties with COVID-19, enrolled during active disease. CDR3 protein: CASSEVGSEYGEQFF. The DNA for the CDR3 is TGTGCCAGCAGTGAAGTGGGGAGCGAGTATGGTGAGCAGTTCTTC.